The clone carrying this T cell receptor beta chain has more than one count but fewer than ten. The data belong to a study of cytomegalovirus exposure and HLA in healthy donors. Germline CDR1 and CDR2: ENHRY and SYGVKD. This CDR3 is built from 12 residues. The germline V and J ends were trimmed by 8 bases and 13 bases, with 18 bases remaining between them. The PCR made use of 60 Vbeta and 13 Jbeta primers. The protocol was immunoSEQ multiplex PCR, while the TCRdb copy is restricted to in-frame clones and leaves out a portion. Of 150,000 to 160,000 clones listed, 74% are singletons. This clonotype was sampled from a man aged 25-40 years in good health and CMV-seronegative. Sample: PBMCs. This rearrangement joins TRBV10-3 to TRBJ2-1, with D possibly matching TRBD2 (6 bases). CDR3 loop: CAIRRGEGPQFF. In nucleotides, the CDR3 is TGTGCCATCCGGAGGGGAGAGGGGCCCCAGTTCTTC.